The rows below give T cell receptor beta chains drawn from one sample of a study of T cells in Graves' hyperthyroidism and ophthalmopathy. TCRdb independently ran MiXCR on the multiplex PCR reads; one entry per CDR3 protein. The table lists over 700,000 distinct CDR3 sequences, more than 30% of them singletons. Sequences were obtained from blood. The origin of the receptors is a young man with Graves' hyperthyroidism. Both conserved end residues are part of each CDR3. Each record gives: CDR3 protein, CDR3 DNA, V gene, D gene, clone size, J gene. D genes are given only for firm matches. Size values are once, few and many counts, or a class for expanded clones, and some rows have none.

CASSPGGDSNNSPLHF,TGTGCCAGCAGCCCCGGAGGGGACAGCAATAATTCACCCCTCCACTTT,TRBV9,TRBD1,few,TRBJ1-6
CASSQRLGNEKLFF,TGTGCCAGCTCTCAGCGTCTCGGAAATGAAAAACTGTTTTTT,TRBV12-3/TRBV12-4,NA,NA,TRBJ1-4
CASSLGQGFPEAFF,TGCGCCAGCAGCTTGGGACAGGGCTTTCCTGAAGCTTTCTTT,TRBV5-1,TRBD1,few,TRBJ1-1
CSLVSPETQYF,TGCAGCTTGGTGTCGCCAGAGACCCAGTACTTC,TRBV29-1,NA,NA,TRBJ2-5
CTSSRGVPGDSPLHF,TGTACCAGTAGTAGAGGGGTACCGGGGGATTCACCCCTCCACTTT,TRBV19,NA,NA,TRBJ1-6
CASGSALPGQGYGELFF,TGTGCCAGCGGGTCTGCCCTCCCGGGACAGGGATACGGGGAGCTGTTTTTT,TRBV9,TRBD1,NA,TRBJ2-2
CASSISGPPTDTQYF,TGTGCCAGTAGTATTAGCGGACCCCCGACAGATACGCAGTATTTT,TRBV19,NA,NA,TRBJ2-3
CSARKPRRANYGYTF,TGCAGTGCTAGGAAACCCAGGCGAGCTAACTATGGCTACACCTTC,TRBV20-1,NA,NA,TRBJ1-2
CSASPGTEAFF,TGCAGTGCTAGCCCCGGCACTGAAGCTTTCTTT,TRBV20-1,NA,many,TRBJ1-1
CASSIGGPNTEAFF,TGTGCCAGTAGTATTGGGGGCCCGAACACTGAAGCTTTCTTT,TRBV19,NA,many,TRBJ1-1
CASSLFAGGHGYTF,TGTGCCAGCAGCTTATTTGCAGGGGGCCATGGCTACACCTTC,TRBV13,TRBD1,many,TRBJ1-2
CASSPPRTVGTYGYTF,TGTGCCAGCTCACCACCTAGGACAGTGGGGACCTATGGCTACACCTTC,TRBV18,NA,few,TRBJ1-2
CASSITRGAYEQYF,TGTGCCAGTAGTATAACCAGGGGCGCCTACGAGCAGTACTTC,TRBV19,NA,few,TRBJ2-7
CASSAKDRESNQPQHF,TGCGCCAGCAGCGCTAAGGACAGGGAAAGCAATCAGCCCCAGCATTTT,TRBV10-1,TRBD1,NA,TRBJ1-5
CASSLGTHQETQYF,TGTGCCAGCAGCTTAGGGACACACCAAGAGACCCAGTACTTC,TRBV7-8,NA,NA,TRBJ2-5
CASSQESGAGNTIYF,TGTGCCAGCAGCCAAGAATCGGGGGCTGGAAACACCATATATTTT,TRBV7-2,NA,NA,TRBJ1-3
CASRGGTARTYEQYF,TGTGCCAGCAGGGGGGGGACAGCAAGGACCTACGAGCAGTACTTC,TRBV6-5,NA,NA,TRBJ2-7
CASRLMDSLGTEAFF,TGTGCCAGCAGACTAATGGACTCACTGGGCACTGAAGCTTTCTTT,TRBV5-6,NA,few,TRBJ1-1
CASSFGLAGGTLQETQYF,TGTGCCAGCAGCTTCGGACTAGCGGGGGGGACTCTCCAAGAGACCCAGTACTTC,TRBV25-1,TRBD2,NA,TRBJ2-5
CASSSVEGQFSKHF,TGTGCCAGCAGTTCTGTAGAGGGCCAATTTTCGAAGCATTTT,TRBV12-3/TRBV12-4,NA,few,TRBJ1-5
CASSYSQGSYEQYF,TGTGCCAGCAGTTACTCGCAGGGCTCCTACGAGCAGTACTTC,TRBV6-5,NA,NA,TRBJ2-7
CSDLHEEKLFF,TGCAGTGATTTACACGAGGAAAAACTGTTTTTT,TRBV20-1,NA,NA,TRBJ1-4
CASSLWPLEGEQYF,TGTGCCAGCAGCCTATGGCCTTTAGAGGGCGAGCAGTACTTC,TRBV11-2,NA,NA,TRBJ2-7
CASSQDLQSSYEQYF,TGCGCCAGCAGCCAAGACCTACAAAGCTCCTACGAGCAGTACTTC,TRBV4-3,NA,NA,TRBJ2-7
CSARATRGGWQETQYF,TGCAGTGCTAGAGCAACCCGCGGGGGGTGGCAAGAGACCCAGTACTTC,TRBV20-1,TRBD2,NA,TRBJ2-5
CASISDTQYF,TGTGCCAGCATTTCCGATACGCAGTATTTT,TRBV2,NA,NA,TRBJ2-3
CASSQSPGWDQPQHF,TGTGCCAGCAGCCAATCTCCAGGGTGGGATCAGCCCCAGCATTTT,TRBV12-3/TRBV12-4,NA,NA,TRBJ1-5
CSASVGANYGYTF,TGCAGTGCCAGCGTGGGTGCTAACTATGGCTACACCTTC,TRBV20-1,NA,NA,TRBJ1-2
CASSPSWGPAEAFF,TGTGCCAGCAGCCCCTCGTGGGGGCCGGCTGAAGCTTTCTTT,TRBV5-6,NA,NA,TRBJ1-1
CASSFGAYEQYF,TGTGCCAGCAGCTTCGGTGCCTACGAGCAGTACTTC,TRBV12-3/TRBV12-4,NA,many,TRBJ2-7
CASSYPDGLPRNTEAFF,TGTGCCAGCAGTTACCCCGACGGTTTACCCAGAAACACTGAAGCTTTCTTT,TRBV6-5,NA,NA,TRBJ1-1
CATSPPRDRGTEAFF,TGTGCCACCAGCCCCCCCCGGGACAGGGGGACTGAAGCTTTCTTT,TRBV2,TRBD1,NA,TRBJ1-1
CATSRQDRDSNQPQHF,TGTGCCACCAGTAGACAGGACAGGGACAGCAATCAGCCCCAGCATTTT,TRBV15,TRBD1,NA,TRBJ1-5
CASSQGQGAPRTEAFF,TGTGCCAGCAGCCAGGGACAGGGGGCGCCCCGGACTGAAGCTTTCTTT,TRBV10-3,TRBD1,NA,TRBJ1-1
CSVEAPQRGNTEAFF,TGCAGCGTTGAAGCCCCACAACGTGGGAACACTGAAGCTTTCTTT,TRBV29-1,NA,many,TRBJ1-1
CSVQRGHSNQPQHF,TGCAGCGTCCAACGGGGTCATAGCAATCAGCCCCAGCATTTT,TRBV20-1,NA,many,TRBJ1-5
CASSSAWVSQETQYF,TGTGCCAGCAGTTCCGCGTGGGTTTCCCAAGAGACCCAGTACTTC,TRBV24-1,NA,few,TRBJ2-5
CASSLGTGIRETQYF,TGTGCCAGCAGCTTAGGGACCGGGATCCGAGAGACCCAGTACTTC,TRBV7-2,NA,NA,TRBJ2-5
CVSSLGQGGWYEQYF,TGTGTCAGCAGCTTAGGACAGGGGGGGTGGTACGAGCAGTACTTC,TRBV11-2,TRBD1,NA,TRBJ2-7
CASGMGGRYEQYF,TGTGCCAGCGGGATGGGGGGACGCTACGAGCAGTACTTC,TRBV7-3,NA,NA,TRBJ2-7
CSVYPPGGETQYF,TGCAGCGTCTATCCCCCCGGGGGGGAGACCCAGTACTTC,TRBV29-1,TRBD2,NA,TRBJ2-5
CATSSGGGEQYF,TGTGCCACCAGCAGCGGGGGAGGCGAGCAGTACTTC,TRBV15,NA,many,TRBJ2-7
CASSRDEGARQPQHF,TGCGCCAGCAGCCGCGACGAGGGGGCGCGCCAGCCCCAGCATTTT,TRBV4-3,TRBD1,NA,TRBJ1-5
CASIRGGAAGELFF,TGTGCCAGTATAAGGGGGGGCGCCGCCGGGGAGCTGTTTTTT,TRBV19,NA,few,TRBJ2-2
CASSSPGHTYEQYF,TGTGCCAGCAGCTCCCCGGGACATACCTACGAGCAGTACTTC,TRBV7-2,NA,NA,TRBJ2-7
CSAGQFNQPQHF,TGCAGTGCAGGACAGTTCAATCAGCCCCAGCATTTT,TRBV20-1,NA,few,TRBJ1-5
CASSSSIQGITEAFF,TGTGCCAGCAGCTCCTCAATTCAGGGTATCACTGAAGCTTTCTTT,TRBV7-9,NA,NA,TRBJ1-1
CATSPQVWNQPQHF,TGTGCCACCTCCCCACAGGTATGGAATCAGCCCCAGCATTTT,TRBV10-3,NA,many,TRBJ1-5
CSVRLAGRSYEQYF,TGCAGCGTTCGGCTAGCGGGGCGCTCCTACGAGCAGTACTTC,TRBV29-1,TRBD2,NA,TRBJ2-7
CASSLLGGKAYEQYF,TGTGCCAGCAGTTTACTTGGGGGCAAAGCCTACGAGCAGTACTTC,TRBV25-1,NA,NA,TRBJ2-7
CSAQPAGGAYEQYF,TGCAGTGCCCAGCCGGCGGGGGGGGCCTACGAGCAGTACTTC,TRBV20-1,TRBD2,few,TRBJ2-7
CASSYRTSGSSAKETQYF,TGTGCCAGCAGCTACCGGACTAGCGGGTCATCAGCCAAAGAGACCCAGTACTTC,TRBV7-8,TRBD2,once,TRBJ2-5
CASSQARGWSSYEQYF,TGTGCCAGCAGCCAAGCGAGGGGCTGGAGCTCCTACGAGCAGTACTTC,TRBV9,NA,NA,TRBJ2-7
CASSQGNTLHF,TGCGCCAGCAGCCAAGGGAATACCCTCCACTTT,TRBV4-1,NA,many,TRBJ1-6
CASSPKGPSDPCEQYF,TGTGCCAGCAGCCCCAAGGGCCCTAGCGACCCCTGCGAGCAGTACTTC,TRBV7-3,NA,few,TRBJ2-7
CASSYNFRQSGANVLTF,TGTGCCAGCAGTTACAATTTTAGGCAATCTGGGGCCAACGTCCTGACTTTC,TRBV10-3,NA,few,TRBJ2-6
CASSLDEGHLYEQYF,TGTGCCAGCAGCTTGGATGAGGGACACTTATACGAGCAGTACTTC,TRBV5-5,NA,NA,TRBJ2-7
CASSLQGQGYGYTF,TGTGCCAGCAGCTTACAGGGACAGGGCTATGGCTACACCTTC,TRBV7-9,TRBD1,few,TRBJ1-2
CSVEDRGGANVLTF,TGCAGCGTTGAAGATCGAGGTGGGGCCAACGTCCTGACTTTC,TRBV29-1,NA,NA,TRBJ2-6
CAISLSRDSPLHF,TGTGCCATCAGTTTATCTAGGGATTCACCCCTCCACTTT,TRBV6-5,NA,NA,TRBJ1-6